This T cell receptor beta chain was retrieved from a study of blood T cell repertoires in COVID-19. Study at large: Sample material is recorded as cDNA or gDNA derived from T cells, B-cell-depleted T cells, or PBMCs.

Per the authors' pipeline: Using reference gene primer amplification, nucleated cell counts were estimated. Method: immunoSEQ multiplex PCR; TCRdb's copy keeps in-frame clones and lacks some. For V, J and clone size, that table is used; D and trimming come from the DNA. The sample lists hundreds of thousands of clones, about 85% occurring once. Germline V gene data show CDR1 as SNHLY and CDR2 as FYNNEI. The CDR3 has 12 residues. V lost 6 bases, J lost 7 bases, and 11 bases lay in between. Participants were aged about 18 to 100 years from roughly 25 US areas. Which cohort a participant joined came from the clinical history participants gave.

The V call is TRBV2, the J call TRBJ2-3, with unresolved D. This receptor was identified in a woman aged 45-65 years who had recovered from COVID-19. The specimen sequenced was PBMCs or T cells enriched from blood (not recorded which). This CDR3 reads CASRTEANTQYF. The CDR3 region has the DNA TGTGCCAGCAGGACCGAGGCGAATACGCAGTATTTT.